This T cell receptor (beta chain) stems from a study of blood T cell repertoires in COVID-19. TCRdb's table, derived via immunoSEQ multiplex PCR, lists solely in-frame clones and lacks some. This sample carries roughly 100,000 clones, under 90% of them seen once, and the ten largest clones take approximately 12%. The CDR3 sequence is 14 residues long. The V gene's germline CDR1 is LGHDT and CDR2 YNNKEL (reference sequence). The V and J ends lost 5 bases and 4 bases, in that order; junction bases with no gene match: 6. The chain is built from TRBV3-1 (or the pseudogene TRBV3-2) and TRBJ1-1, with 8 positions matching TRBD1. The sample was peripheral blood. This sequence was found in a human donor in a cohort sampled during active or convalescent COVID-19. CDR3 sequence reads: CASSVQGVGTEAFF. The DNA of the CDR3 is TGTGCCAGCAGCGTACAGGGGGTAGGCACTGAAGCTTTCTTT.